Below are 27 T cell receptor beta chains sequenced from a single sample in a study of T-cell reconstitution after alpha-beta-depleted transplantation in children. A TCRbeta library incorporating unique molecular identifiers was prepared. Using its own MiXCR run on the PCR reads, TCRdb lists one record per CDR3 protein. This table holds about 250,000 distinct CDR3 sequences, roughly a quarter found once. The sample was PBMCs, mostly from graft donor cells, taken 360 days after TCRalphabeta/CD19-depleted stem cell transplant. Source of these receptors: a female patient aged 2-15 years who had a stem cell transplant for congenital amegakaryocytic thrombocytopenia, so the T cells may come from the graft donor.

The CDR3 spells CASSQSLAGIGEQFF. For the CDR3, the DNA is TGTGCCAGCAGCCAGAGCCTAGCGGGGATAGGTGAGCAGTTCTTC. The V gene is TRBV3-1, the J gene TRBJ2-1; 9 nucleotides agree with TRBD2. CDR1 and CDR2 from the germline V gene are LGHDT and YNNKEL (reference sequence). CDR3 length: 15 amino acids. V trimming: 3 bases; J trimming: 9 bases; junction bases outside the gene matches: 9.

This clonotype has a count of ten or more. The rearrangement joins TRBV29-1 to TRBJ2-3; 10 bases align to TRBD1. The junction had 4 bases not matched to a gene; V was cut back by 4 bases and J by 3 bases. This CDR3 has 14 residues. Germline V gene data show CDR1 as SQVTM and CDR2 as ANQGSEA. The CDR3 here is CSVAPDRGTDTQYF. CDR3 coding DNA: TGCAGCGTTGCCCCGGACAGGGGGACAGATACGCAGTATTTT.

This clonotype was seen more than once but under ten times. The chain couples TRBV29-1 to TRBJ2-4, with D perhaps TRBD1 or TRBD2 (5 bases each). CDR1 and CDR2 from the germline V gene are SQVTM and ANQGSEA. Trimming took off 2 bases at V and 9 bases at J, with 11 bases between the two ends. The CDR3 covers 12 residues. The CDR3 is CSVELGTGIQYF. CDR3 nucleotide sequence: TGCAGCGTTGAACTTGGGACGGGCATTCAGTACTTC.

This clonotype showed up just a few times. The J gene is TRBJ1-1, the V gene TRBV12-3 or TRBV12-4; 9 bases align to TRBD1. J gave up 1 base and V 5 bases, and 5 bases lay outside the gene matches. The CDR3 covers 15 residues. CDR3 sequence: CASSPGTGRNTEAFF. The CDR3 DNA sequence: TGTGCCAGCAGTCCAGGGACAGGGAGGAACACTGAAGCTTTCTTT.

This clonotype has only one observation. The chain joins TRBV29-1 to TRBJ2-7; no firm D call. The CDR3 covers 11 residues. The germline CDR1 and CDR2 sequences are SQVTM and ANQGSEA. V was cut by 1 base and J by 10 bases, with 11 bases left in between. The CDR3 sequence is CSVEASGDQYF. The CDR3 DNA sequence: TGCAGCGTTGAAGCCTCGGGCGATCAGTACTTC.

The V call is TRBV6-5, the J call TRBJ1-3; D perhaps matches TRBD1 (5 bases). The V and J ends lost 2 bases and 3 bases respectively, with 8 bases between them. The germline V gene encodes CDR1 MNHEY and CDR2 SVGAGI. CDR3 length: 14 residues. The CDR3 DNA reads as TGTGCCAGCAGTTACAGCAGGGATGGAAACACCATATATTTT. The encoded protein is CASSYSRDGNTIYF.

The CDR3 sequence is CAISESLAGTEEQYF. In DNA, the CDR3 is TGTGCCATCAGTGAGTCCCTAGCGGGGACCGAGGAGCAGTACTTC. The chain carries TRBV10-3 and TRBJ2-7, with 9 nucleotides matching TRBD2. The CDR3 runs to 15 residues. CDR1 is ENHRY and CDR2 is SYGVKD in the germline V gene. After removal of 0 bases from V and 7 bases from J, the junction contained 7 bases not matched to a gene.

This clonotype turned up a few times. V usage is TRBV27 and J usage is TRBJ1-1, with TRBD1 matching 9 bases. CDR1 MNHEY and CDR2 SMNVEV come from the germline V gene (reference sequence). The CDR3 sequence is 14 residues long. Losses at the gene ends were 6 bases for V and 5 bases for J; bases not matched to a gene: 7. The CDR3 DNA reads TGTGCCAGCAGCCTCGACAGGGGGGGGACTGAAGCTTTCTTT. Its translation: CASSLDRGGTEAFF.

The CDR3 region is CASSLRQGDNSPLHF. The CDR3 DNA sequence: TGTGCCAGCAGCTTAAGACAGGGGGACAACTCACCCCTCCACTTT. The chain is built from TRBV7-8 and TRBJ1-6; 9 bases are a match to TRBD1. V gave up 2 bases and J gave up 10 bases; unmatched junction bases: 6. This CDR3 has 15 residues. In germline, CDR1 is SGHVS, CDR2 FQNEAQ.

This clonotype has more than one count but fewer than ten. V gene TRBV11-2 combines with J gene TRBJ2-3; no firm D call. The germline V and J ends were trimmed by 0 bases and 4 bases, with 11 bases remaining between them. Germline loops: CDR1 SGHAT, CDR2 FQNNGV. The CDR3 is 15 amino acids. The CDR3 here is CASSLDHGFADTQYF. DNA for the CDR3: TGTGCCAGCAGCTTAGATCACGGTTTCGCAGATACGCAGTATTTT.

This clonotype has only a few counts. The chain recombines TRBV28 with TRBJ2-2; 10 bases map to TRBD1. The J segment lost 7 bases and the V segment lost 6 bases, leaving 17 bases of the junction unmatched. Germline CDR1 MDHEN, CDR2 SYDVKM. This CDR3 is 18 amino acids long. The CDR3 coding sequence is TGTGCCAGCAGCACTTCCCCGCCGACAGGGGGCTATATCGGGGAGCTGTTTTTT. Its translation: CASSTSPPTGGYIGELFF.

V usage is TRBV12-3 or TRBV12-4 and J usage is TRBJ2-6, with a possible D match to TRBD1 (7 bases). The CDR3 covers 15 residues. V was cut by 4 bases and J by 6 bases, with 13 bases left in between. The CDR3: CASSYLRGEANVLTF. The DNA of the CDR3 is TGTGCCAGCAGTTACCTCAGGGGGGAGGCCAACGTCCTGACTTTC.

Notes on this clonotype: At one end, the junction sequence differs from germline, possibly due to a read error. The gene calls are TRBV2 and TRBJ1-4; possible D gene TRBD1, 5 bases. CDR3 size: 12 residues. Germline assignment: CDR1 SNHLY and CDR2 FYNNEI. The CDR3 loop is CPSSEGYRQLFF. CDR3 bases: TGTCCCAGCAGTGAAGGGTACAGGCAACTGTTTTTT.

The chain links TRBV20-1 to TRBJ2-3, with 7 positions matching TRBD2. The CDR3 covers 15 residues. Germline assignment: CDR1 DFQATT and CDR2 SNEGSKA (reference sequence). V lost 6 bases to trimming and J lost 0 bases; unmatched junction nucleotides: 9. The CDR3 protein is CSATVGRGSTDTQYF. CDR3 bases: TGCAGTGCAACCGTGGGGCGGGGGAGCACAGATACGCAGTATTTT.

The rearrangement links TRBV28 to TRBJ2-7; 8 bases are a match to TRBD1. The CDR3 has 15 residues. The germline V gene has CDR1 MDHEN and CDR2 SYDVKM. The V and J ends lost 7 bases and 1 base, in that order; junction bases with no gene match: 9. CDR3 in amino acids: CASITLRTGSYEQYF. DNA for the CDR3: TGTGCCAGCATTACTCTGCGGACAGGGTCCTACGAGCAGTACTTC.

The table lists this clonotype with a few counts. The chain recombines TRBV28 with TRBJ2-3; unclear D gene. This CDR3 has 12 residues. Germline-derived CDR1 and CDR2 are MDHEN and SYDVKM. V was trimmed by 3 bases and J by 6 bases, leaving 7 bases between them. The CDR3 region is CASSFGWDTQYF. DNA for the CDR3: TGTGCCAGCAGTTTTGGCTGGGATACGCAGTATTTT.

This clonotype was detected ten times or more. The genes are TRBV20-1 and TRBJ2-3; no clear D. CDR3 length: 15 residues. With 0 bases removed from V and 4 bases from J, the gap between germline ends came to 14 bases. Germline V gives CDR1 DFQATT, CDR2 SNEGSKA (reference sequence). CDR3 protein: CSARDARQTADTQYF. The DNA for the CDR3 is TGCAGTGCTAGAGATGCCAGGCAAACCGCAGATACGCAGTATTTT.

This clonotype was counted between two and nine times. V is TRBV28 and J is TRBJ1-1; D gene unclear. The V gene's germline CDR1 is MDHEN and CDR2 SYDVKM. The V gene lost 2 bases and the J gene lost 0 bases, with 16 bases spanning the gap. The CDR3 runs 17 residues. The CDR3: CASSLASAFEVNTEAFF. CDR3 DNA: TGTGCCAGCAGTTTAGCCAGCGCTTTTGAGGTGAACACTGAAGCTTTCTTT.

This clonotype has only a few counts. The chain combines TRBV28 with TRBJ1-1; no clear D. V was clipped by 6 bases and J by 5 bases, with 13 bases between them. The CDR3 contains 13 residues. The germline V gene has CDR1 MDHEN and CDR2 SYDVKM. The CDR3 coding sequence is TGTGCCAGCAGATCCGAGCGGAGTACTGAAGCTTTCTTT. Its translation: CASRSERSTEAFF.

This clonotype was recorded at least ten times. The rearrangement uses TRBV29-1 and TRBJ1-1; TRBD1 aligns across 8 bases. This CDR3 is 14 amino acids long. Losses at the gene ends were 3 bases for V and 2 bases for J; bases not matched to a gene: 5. The germline CDR1 and CDR2 sequences are SQVTM and ANQGSEA. This CDR3 reads CSVDPGTGNTEAFF. The CDR3 DNA reads as TGCAGCGTTGATCCCGGGACAGGAAACACTGAAGCTTTCTTT.

Only a few counts were recorded for this clonotype. This chain links TRBV5-1 with TRBJ2-2, with D uncertain. CDR3 length equals 16 residues. The germline CDR1 and CDR2 sequences are SGHRS and YFSETQ. V lost 0 bases to trimming and J lost 6 bases, with 15 bases between them. CDR3 sequence reads: CASSLDAPGGPGELFF. The CDR3 nucleotides are TGCGCCAGCAGCTTGGACGCACCGGGTGGTCCCGGGGAGCTGTTTTTT.

The chain uses TRBV7-8 and TRBJ2-1; 7 bases fit TRBD2. Germline CDR1 is SGHVS and CDR2 is FQNEAQ. The CDR3 loop spans 16 amino acids. V trimming: 1 base; J trimming: 4 bases; junction bases outside the gene matches: 7. CDR3 region: CASSLVVGTTYNEQFF. CDR3 nucleotides: TGTGCCAGCAGCTTAGTGGTCGGGACTACTTACAATGAGCAGTTCTTC.

This chain uses TRBV5-4 with TRBJ2-6; 7 bases are shared with TRBD2. Germline trimming cut 0 bases from V and 1 base from J; bases unmatched to any gene: 13. Germline V lookup: CDR1 SGHNT, CDR2 YYREEE (reference sequence). The CDR3 is made up of 20 amino acids. As DNA, the CDR3 is TGTGCCAGCAGCTTGGAATTCGGTATATGGGGGGGGTCTGGGGCCAACGTCCTGACTTTC. Translating gives CASSLEFGIWGGSGANVLTF.

This clonotype was counted between two and nine times. CDR3 residues: CASSSGWPNEEYF. For the CDR3, the DNA is TGTGCCAGCAGCTCTGGCTGGCCAAATGAGGAGTATTTT. The rearrangement joins TRBV11-3 to TRBJ2-3, with no clear D. Germline lookup yields CDR1 SGHNT and CDR2 YENEEA. The CDR3 totals 13 residues. Trimming took 4 bases from V and 13 from J, leaving 18 bases between them.

The chain couples TRBV6-2 or TRBV6-3 to TRBJ2-4; perhaps TRBD2 as D (7 bases). Trimming took off 6 bases at V and 7 bases at J, with 10 bases between the two ends. This CDR3 is 12 amino acids long. Germline CDR1 MNHEY, CDR2 SVGEGT. In nucleotides, the CDR3 is TGTGCCAGCAGCCGGGGGGCGAACATTCAGTACTTC. It translates to CASSRGANIQYF.

The chain links TRBV14 to TRBJ1-4; D remains unclear. Germline V lookup: CDR1 SGHDN, CDR2 FVKESK. CDR3 size: 17 residues. V lost 2 bases and J 0 bases, leaving 13 bases between the germline ends. The CDR3 spells CASSQRRTVATNEKLFF. CDR3 coding DNA: TGTGCCAGCAGCCAACGCCGGACGGTTGCAACTAATGAAAAACTGTTTTTT. Full variable domain (remainder filled in from reference TRBV14 and TRBJ1-4): EAGVTQFPSHSVIEKGQTVTLRCDPISGHDNLYWYRRVMGKEIKFLLHFVKESKQDESGMPNNRFLAERTGGTYSTLKVQPAELEDSGVYFCASSQRRTVATNEKLFFGSGTQLSVL.

This clonotype has more than one count but fewer than ten. The V and J genes are TRBV12-3 or TRBV12-4 and TRBJ1-5, with D unclear. The CDR3 runs 13 residues. V was shortened by 2 bases and J by 6 bases, with 8 bases between the two germline ends. CDR3 nucleotide sequence: TGTGCCAGCAGTTTAAGGGTTCCTCAGCCCCAGCATTTT. Its protein product is CASSLRVPQPQHF.